Listed below are T cell receptor beta chains from one sample, sequenced in a study of Ad26.COV2.S vaccination and SARS-CoV-2 variants. Method: immunoSEQ multiplex PCR; TCRdb's copy keeps in-frame clones and lacks some. The sample records about 680,000 clones, around 89% being singletons. The specimen was peripheral blood, collected in a trial of Ad26.COV2.S vaccine versus placebo. These TCRs come from a person aged 18-60 years who received the Ad26.COV2.S COVID-19 vaccine or a placebo. Each CDR3 is given with its conserved first and last residue. A D gene is named only where the DNA matches it firmly. Expanded clones get a size class; other rows say once, few or many, or leave the size out.

clone_size	v_call	d_call	j_call	cdr3_aa	cdr3_nt
.	TRBV4-3	TRBD1	TRBJ1-4	CASSIDRGHEKLFF	TGCGCCAGCAGCATAGACAGGGGGCATGAAAAACTGTTTTTT
.	TRBV24-1	.	TRBJ2-7	CATSDPPGNEQYF	TGTGCCACCAGTGATCCCCCCGGTAACGAGCAGTACTTC
.	TRBV6-5	TRBD2	TRBJ2-2	CASSYSPAGVTGELFF	TGTGCCAGCAGTTACTCTCCAGCGGGAGTTACCGGGGAGCTGTTTTTT
.	TRBV6-2/TRBV6-3	.	TRBJ1-1	CASSYGHPEIMFF	TGTGCCAGCAGTTATGGACATCCTGAGATTATGTTCTTT
.	TRBV7-3	TRBD2	TRBJ2-1	CASSSAGMNEQFF	TGTGCCAGCAGCTCAGCGGGGATGAATGAGCAGTTCTTC
.	TRBV7-2	TRBD2	TRBJ2-2	CASSLGGGLNTGELFF	TGTGCCAGCAGCTTAGGCGGGGGGCTGAACACCGGGGAGCTGTTTTTT
.	TRBV25-1	.	TRBJ2-2	CATRARGDTGELFF	TGTGCCACTAGGGCCAGGGGTGACACCGGGGAGCTGTTTTTT
.	TRBV19	.	TRBJ2-1	CATRRVEPYNEQFF	TGTGCCACCAGGCGCGTCGAACCCTACAATGAGCAGTTCTTC
.	TRBV3-1/TRBV3-2	.	TRBJ2-2	CASSQLGVGGGELFF	TGTGCCAGCAGCCAGCTAGGGGTCGGCGGCGGGGAGCTGTTTTTT
.	TRBV10-3	.	TRBJ2-3	CAISESRGGTDTQYF	TGTGCCATCAGTGAGTCACGGGGTGGCACAGATACGCAGTATTTT
.	TRBV6-5	.	TRBJ1-1	CASRVERPSTEAFF	TGTGCCAGCAGAGTGGAACGTCCGAGCACTGAAGCTTTCTTT
.	TRBV15	.	TRBJ2-5	CATSREQGGETQYF	TGTGCCACCAGCAGAGAACAGGGAGGGGAGACCCAGTACTTC
.	TRBV13	.	TRBJ2-1	CASSLAGASSYNEQFF	TGTGCCAGCAGCTTGGCAGGGGCGAGCTCCTACAATGAGCAGTTCTTC
.	TRBV9	.	TRBJ2-3	CASSVGVGSTDTQYF	TGTGCCAGCAGCGTAGGTGTCGGGAGCACAGATACGCAGTATTTT
.	TRBV27	.	TRBJ2-5	CASSYQGSQETQYF	TGTGCCAGCAGCTATCAGGGGTCCCAAGAGACCCAGTACTTC
.	TRBV7-8	TRBD2	TRBJ2-3	CASSFGGSHVDTQYF	TGTGCCAGCAGCTTTGGCGGGAGTCATGTAGATACGCAGTATTTT
once	TRBV6-6	.	TRBJ1-6	CASRPFPLDSPLHF	TGTGCCAGCAGACCATTCCCTTTGGATTCACCCCTCCACTTT
.	TRBV7-9	.	TRBJ2-3	CASRPTGTRDTQYF	TGTGCCAGCAGGCCAACCGGGACAAGAGATACGCAGTATTTT
few	TRBV6-5	.	TRBJ2-7	CASSYRDKGPYEQYF	TGTGCCAGCAGTTACCGGGACAAGGGCCCCTACGAGCAGTACTTC
.	TRBV25-1	.	TRBJ2-7	CATGTESYEQYF	TGTGCCACCGGGACGGAGTCCTACGAGCAGTACTTC
.	TRBV4-1	.	TRBJ2-5	CASSRTSGAQETQYF	TGCGCCAGCAGCCGAACCTCAGGGGCCCAAGAGACCCAGTACTTC
few	TRBV5-6	.	TRBJ2-2	CASRSGPLRTGELFF	TGTGCCAGCAGGTCCGGACCCCTGCGCACCGGGGAGCTGTTTTTT
.	TRBV4-2	TRBD2	TRBJ2-1	CASSQGLAGYNEQFF	TGTGCCAGCAGCCAAGGACTAGCGGGCTACAATGAGCAGTTCTTC
.	TRBV11-2	TRBD2	TRBJ2-1	CASSSLASGGGNEQFF	TGTGCCAGCAGCTCCCTTGCTAGCGGGGGGGGCAATGAGCAGTTCTTC
.	TRBV3-1/TRBV3-2	.	TRBJ2-1	CASSQDLSGPYNEQFF	TGTGCCAGCAGCCAAGATTTGAGTGGTCCTTACAATGAGCAGTTCTTC